Described below is a single T cell receptor (beta chain) sequence and its context. This record belongs to a study of blood T cell repertoires in COVID-19. For the study at large: Material from acute and convalescent COVID-19 was sourced from the United States, Italy and Spain. Sample material is recorded as cDNA or gDNA derived from T cells, B-cell-depleted T cells, or PBMCs.

The CDR3 runs to 13 residues. Trimming took 8 bases from V and 1 from J, leaving 13 bases between them. CDR1 and CDR2 (germline): SGHNT, YYREEE (reference sequence). Original methodology: Reference gene primer amplification yielded estimated nucleated cell counts. The protocol was immunoSEQ multiplex PCR, while the TCRdb copy is restricted to in-frame clones and leaves out a portion. D and trimming come from the DNA, and the V and J calls and clone size come from that table. The sample includes approximately 290,000 clones, 87% of them seen just once. The sample consisted of peripheral blood. This TCR came from a man aged 18 to 30 with active or convalescent COVID-19. The rearrangement uses TRBV5-4 and TRBJ2-7; a weak D match, TRBD1 (6 bases). The CDR3 reads CASWRGGSYEQYF. CDR3 sequence (DNA): TGTGCCAGTTGGAGAGGGGGTTCCTACGAGCAGTACTTC.